This entry describes one T cell receptor (beta chain). Per the germline V gene, CDR1 is SNHLY and CDR2 is FYNNEI. The ends were cut back, 3 bases at V and 6 bases at J, with 15 bases in the middle. CDR3 length equals 14 residues. These data originate in a study of blood T cell repertoires in COVID-19. Study summary: COVID-19 samples from acute and convalescent phases originated in the United States, Italy and Spain. PBMCs, B-cell-depleted T cells, or T cells provided the cDNA or gDNA that made up the material.

As handled by the study authors: Reference gene primer amplification gave estimated nucleated cell counts. The data were produced by immunoSEQ multiplex PCR, yet TCRdb's version contains in-frame clones alone and is incomplete. That table supplies the V and J calls and clone size; D and trimming were determined from the DNA. The sample shows roughly 200,000 clones, approximately 88% of them seen only once. This TCR was recovered from a man aged 40-49 years with acute or convalescent COVID-19. The rearrangement uses TRBV2 and TRBJ2-7; D might be TRBD1 (6 bases). The sample consisted of peripheral blood. The CDR3 bases are TGTGCCAGCAGTGAGGGGACATGGCTAGGCGAGCAGTACTTC. It specifies CASSEGTWLGEQYF.